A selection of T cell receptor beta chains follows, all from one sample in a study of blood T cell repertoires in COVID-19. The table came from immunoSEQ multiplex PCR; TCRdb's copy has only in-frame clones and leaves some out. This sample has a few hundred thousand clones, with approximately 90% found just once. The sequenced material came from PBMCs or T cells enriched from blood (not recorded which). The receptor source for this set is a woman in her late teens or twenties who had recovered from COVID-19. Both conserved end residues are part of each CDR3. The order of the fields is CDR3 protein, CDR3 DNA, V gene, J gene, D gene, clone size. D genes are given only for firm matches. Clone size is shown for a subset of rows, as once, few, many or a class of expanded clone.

CASSQDHGTSGDNEQFF	TGTGCCAGCAGCCAAGATCATGGGACTAGCGGGGACAATGAGCAGTTCTTC	TRBV4-2	TRBJ2-1	TRBD2	NA
CASSFDGQGNYEQYF	TGTGCCAGCAGCTTTGACGGACAGGGGAACTACGAGCAGTACTTC	TRBV11-2	TRBJ2-7	TRBD1	NA
CASSFTTGNEKLFF	TGTGCCAGCAGCTTTACGACAGGGAATGAAAAACTGTTTTTT	TRBV9	TRBJ1-4	TRBD1	few
CASSSRQGREKLFF	TGTGCCAGCAGCTCGAGACAGGGTCGGGAAAAACTGTTTTTT	TRBV11-2	TRBJ1-4	TRBD1	NA
CASSGDRGYQPQHF	TGTGCCAGCAGTGGGGACAGGGGGTATCAGCCCCAGCATTTT	TRBV2	TRBJ1-5	TRBD1	NA
CASTPAGGLATNEKLFF	TGTGCCAGTACTCCCGCGGGAGGACTAGCAACTAATGAAAAACTGTTTTTT	TRBV19	TRBJ1-4	NA	NA
CASSLRGYNTEAFF	TGTGCCAGCAGCCTCAGGGGTTATAACACTGAAGCTTTCTTT	TRBV28	TRBJ1-1	NA	NA
CAISETQDSRGDYGYTF	TGTGCCATCAGTGAGACTCAGGACAGTCGGGGTGACTATGGCTACACCTTC	TRBV10-3	TRBJ1-2	NA	many
CAWGGQAMGTDTQYF	TGTGCCTGGGGGGGACAGGCGATGGGCACAGATACGCAGTATTTT	TRBV30	TRBJ2-3	TRBD1	NA
CASSVIGIGGNEQFF	TGTGCCAGCAGCGTGATCGGGATTGGTGGCAATGAGCAGTTCTTC	TRBV9	TRBJ2-1	NA	NA
CASSPPTDGNTIYF	TGTGCCAGCTCACCACCGACAGATGGAAACACCATATATTTT	TRBV18	TRBJ1-3	NA	NA
CASSLNPAGEYEQYF	TGCGCCAGCAGCTTGAATCCAGCGGGAGAGTACGAGCAGTACTTC	TRBV5-1	TRBJ2-7	TRBD2	NA
CASSREQGRNTEAFF	TGTGCCAGCAGCCGAGAACAGGGGAGGAACACTGAAGCTTTCTTT	TRBV4-2	TRBJ1-1	TRBD1	NA
CAWSQQTGTGYTF	TGTGCCTGGAGCCAGCAGACAGGGACTGGCTACACCTTC	TRBV30	TRBJ1-2	TRBD1	NA
CASSARQGNEQFF	TGTGCCAGCAGCGCAAGACAGGGGAATGAGCAGTTCTTC	TRBV7-9	TRBJ2-1	TRBD1	NA
CASSNTVSNSYEQYF	TGTGCCAGCAGCAATACAGTGAGTAACTCCTACGAGCAGTACTTC	TRBV7-9	TRBJ2-7	NA	once
CASSPPAGTAYSNQPQHF	TGTGCCAGCTCACCTCCCGCCGGGACAGCGTATAGCAATCAGCCCCAGCATTTT	TRBV18	TRBJ1-5	TRBD1	once
CASSQSVITGRVPIEYQETQYF	TGCGCCAGCAGTCAATCGGTAATAACAGGGCGCGTCCCGATTGAGTACCAAGAGACCCAGTACTTC	TRBV23-1	TRBJ2-5	NA	NA
CASSSAGQNTEAFF	TGCGCCAGCAGCTCTGCAGGACAGAACACTGAAGCTTTCTTT	TRBV5-1	TRBJ1-1	NA	NA
CASSLGLGANYGYTF	TGTGCCAGCAGCTTAGGCCTAGGGGCTAACTATGGCTACACCTTC	TRBV13	TRBJ1-2	NA	NA
CASSEWGQVTGYTF	TGTGCCAGCAGTGAATGGGGACAGGTAACCGGCTACACCTTC	TRBV6-1	TRBJ1-2	TRBD1	NA
CASSQDRAGWAKNIQYF	TGCGCCAGCAGCCAAGACAGGGCTGGTTGGGCCAAAAACATTCAGTACTTC	TRBV4-3	TRBJ2-4	NA	NA
CASSLSPGTGPYEQYF	TGTGCCAGCAGTTTGTCCCCCGGGACAGGGCCATACGAGCAGTACTTC	TRBV28	TRBJ2-7	TRBD1	NA
CASSPPQGRNTEAFF	TGTGCCAGCAGTCCCCCACAGGGAAGGAACACTGAAGCTTTCTTT	TRBV28	TRBJ1-1	NA	NA
CASSFRAGGHNEQFF	TGTGCCAGCAGCTTCCGGGCGGGGGGCCACAATGAGCAGTTCTTC	TRBV5-4	TRBJ2-1	TRBD2	few
CASLQGQDQPQHF	TGTGCCAGCTTACAGGGGCAGGATCAGCCCCAGCATTTT	TRBV18	TRBJ1-5	TRBD1	few
CARPVSKTGGRSEAFF	TGTGCCAGACCGGTCTCCAAGACAGGGGGTAGGTCTGAAGCTTTCTTT	TRBV5-4	TRBJ1-1	TRBD1	NA
CASSTRDRGQRSEAFF	TGTGCCAGCAGCACCCGGGACAGGGGGCAAAGGAGCGAAGCTTTCTTT	TRBV9	TRBJ1-1	TRBD1	NA
CASRMGQGDTEAFF	TGTGCCAGTAGAATGGGGCAGGGGGACACTGAAGCTTTCTTT	TRBV19	TRBJ1-1	TRBD1	NA
CASSTGQGAGNSPLHF	TGTGCCAGCAGCACCGGACAGGGGGCTGGCAATTCACCCCTCCACTTT	TRBV13	TRBJ1-6	TRBD1	NA
CASSEGGLIMNTEAFF	TGTGCCAGCAGCGAGGGGGGGTTAATAATGAACACTGAAGCTTTCTTT	TRBV9	TRBJ1-1	NA	NA